These T cell receptor beta chains were read from a single sample in a study of T cell changes during pregnancy in multiple sclerosis. Libraries were prepared by immunoSEQ multiplex PCR; TCRdb keeps only in-frame clonotypes and omits some of them. The sample consists of tens of thousands of clones, about 88% of them appearing once. Sequencing used CD4+ T cells from peripheral blood mononuclear cells, obtained in the first trimester of pregnancy. These receptor sequences come from a female donor with multiple sclerosis, enrolled in a pregnancy study. The CDR3 runs from the conserved cysteine through the conserved F or W. D genes are given only for firm matches. Clone sizes are given selectively: once, few, many, or a class where the clone is expanded.

>TRBJ2-3|18|NA|TRBV7-9|TRBD2
TGTGCCAGCAGCTTAGGACTAGCGGGTACCCCTAGCACAGATACGCAGTATTTT
CASSLGLAGTPSTDTQYF
>TRBJ1-5|14|NA|TRBV5-8|TRBD1
TGTGCCAGCAGCTTGGGGGACAGTTATCAGCCCCAGCATTTT
CASSLGDSYQPQHF
>TRBJ1-1|15|few|TRBV7-2|NA
TGTGCCAGCAGCTTAACGAGGACAGACCGCACTGAAGCTTTCTTT
CASSLTRTDRTEAFF
>TRBJ1-6|17|NA|TRBV11-2|NA
TGTGCCAGCAGCTTAGGCCCCAGGGGATCCTATAATTCACCCCTCCACTTT
CASSLGPRGSYNSPLHF
>TRBJ1-5|13|NA|TRBV30|NA
TGTGCCTGGGAGGAGGGCGGCAATCAGCCCCAGCATTTT
CAWEEGGNQPQHF
>TRBJ2-7|14|NA|TRBV6-1|NA
TGTGCCAGCAGTGAAGCGGGCTACGACTACGAGCAGTACTTC
CASSEAGYDYEQYF
>TRBJ2-3|15|NA|TRBV18|TRBD1
TGTGCCAGCTCACCTCGACAGGGGGGCACAGATACGCAGTATTTT
CASSPRQGGTDTQYF
>TRBJ2-5|16|NA|TRBV5-4|NA
TGTGCCAGCAGCTTGGAGGGACTCCGGTACCAAGAGACCCAGTACTTC
CASSLEGLRYQETQYF
>TRBJ1-4|13|NA|TRBV18|NA
TGTGCCAGCTCACCACGGGGGGACGAAAAACTGTTTTTT
CASSPRGDEKLFF
>TRBJ1-1|13|few|TRBV2|NA
TGTGCCAGCAGGACGGACAGCGGGAATGAAGCTTTCTTT
CASRTDSGNEAFF
>TRBJ1-2|15|NA|TRBV29-1|NA
TGCAGCGTTGCTAATCCCCCCGACAGTAACTATGGCTACACCTTC
CSVANPPDSNYGYTF
>TRBJ2-5|15|NA|TRBV5-1|NA
TGCGCCAGCAGCTTGTCTGGGGGGGGCGGAGAGACCCAGTACTTC
CASSLSGGGGETQYF
>TRBJ2-7|14|NA|TRBV6-6|NA
TGTGCCAGCAGTGGACCGGGACAAACTTACGAGCAGTACTTC
CASSGPGQTYEQYF
>TRBJ2-4|18|NA|TRBV10-2|TRBD1
TGCGCCAGCAGTGAAAGGGGGGCGACAGGGGTAGCCAAAAACATTCAGTACTTC
CASSERGATGVAKNIQYF
>TRBJ2-3|15|NA|TRBV5-1|TRBD1
TGCGCCACCTCACAGGGGAACGTTCGCACAGATACGCAGTATTTT
CATSQGNVRTDTQYF
>TRBJ2-5|17|NA|TRBV9|TRBD2
TGTGCCAGCAGCGTAGATACAGCGGGGGCCGCTCAAGAGACCCAGTACTTC
CASSVDTAGAAQETQYF
>TRBJ2-1|16|NA|TRBV9|TRBD2
TGTGCCAGCAGCGTCGGGACTAGCGGGGGGAGGGGAGAGCAGTTCTTC
CASSVGTSGGRGEQFF
>TRBJ1-3|16|NA|TRBV7-6|NA
TGTGCCAGCAGCTTAGGACAGCCGTACTCTGGAAACACCATATATTTT
CASSLGQPYSGNTIYF
>TRBJ1-4|17|NA|TRBV7-9|TRBD1
TGTGCCAGCAGCTCCCCATTTGGTTCACAGGGGAACGAAAAACTGTTTTTT
CASSSPFGSQGNEKLFF
>TRBJ1-5|15|NA|TRBV27|NA
TGTGCCAGCAGTTTTTTCAGGGCGAACGATCAGCCCCAGCATTTT
CASSFFRANDQPQHF
>TRBJ2-7|15|NA|TRBV19|TRBD2
TGTGCCAGTAGTACCGTGGACGGGGAGGGCTACGAGCAGTACTTC
CASSTVDGEGYEQYF
>TRBJ1-1|15|once|TRBV7-9|NA
TGTGCCAGCAGACCCAAGGACAGATTGAACACTGAAGCTTTCTTT
CASRPKDRLNTEAFF